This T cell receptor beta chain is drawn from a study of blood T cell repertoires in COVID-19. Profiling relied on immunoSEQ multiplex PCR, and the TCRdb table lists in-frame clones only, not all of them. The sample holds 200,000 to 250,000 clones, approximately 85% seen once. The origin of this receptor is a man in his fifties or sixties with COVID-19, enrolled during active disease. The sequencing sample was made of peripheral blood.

The CDR3 sequence is CSAGTGQEFF. The CDR3 DNA follows: TGCAGTGCCGGCACGGGACAGGAGTTTTTT. The chain combines TRBV20-1 with TRBJ1-4, with 8 bases identical to TRBD1. Per germline, CDR1 DFQATT and CDR2 SNEGSKA (reference sequence). J gave up 16 bases and V 6 bases, and 7 bases lay outside the gene matches. The CDR3 spans 10 residues.